This T cell receptor beta chain was obtained from a study of CD8 T cells in Susac syndrome. CDR1 and CDR2 from the germline V gene are MNHEY and SVGAGI. V lost 3 bases to trimming and J lost 4 bases; unmatched junction nucleotides: 4. The CDR3 length is 14 residues. From blood CD8+ and CD4+ T cells, the TCR beta chain was sequenced. TEMRA cells underwent FACS enrichment and CD8+ and CD4+ T cells underwent negative isolation. Random hexamers were used to reverse transcribe the RNA input (roughly 0.5 to 1 ug). Via MiXCR, TCRdb re-called the immunoSEQ multiplex PCR reads, giving one row per CDR3 protein. The table has about 140,000 distinct CDR3 sequences, around 94% seen once.

This sequence originates from a human donor in good health. The sample was CD8+ T cells from PBMCs. V is TRBV6-5 and J is TRBJ2-7; 9 nucleotides match TRBD2. The CDR3 spells CASSYGAGGYEQYF. The CDR3 region has the DNA TGTGCCAGCAGTTATGGAGCGGGAGGTTACGAGCAGTACTTC.